One sample yielded the 17 T cell receptor beta chains listed below, sequenced in a study of T cells in Graves' hyperthyroidism and ophthalmopathy. Template material for amplifying TCR beta CDR3 regions consisted of RNA transcripts. The HTBI primer set served for first-round RT-PCR of the TCR CDR3. One entry per CDR3 protein results from TCRdb running MiXCR on the multiplex PCR reads. The sample has around 600,000 distinct CDR3 sequences, around 14% seen once. The material sequenced was blood. These receptors were collected from a woman aged 18-29 years with Graves' ophthalmopathy.

This clonotype was counted at least ten times. This rearrangement joins TRBV29-1 to TRBJ2-7; TRBD2 matches 9 bases. The CDR3 has 15 amino acids. Germline CDR1 reads SQVTM; CDR2 reads ANQGSEA. The V and J ends lost 3 bases and 5 bases, in that order; junction bases with no gene match: 11. The CDR3 reads CSVDGGGRGPDEQYF. CDR3 nucleotide sequence: TGCAGCGTTGACGGCGGCGGGAGGGGCCCCGACGAGCAGTACTTC.

This clonotype came up a few times. V usage is TRBV9 and J usage is TRBJ2-7; no firm D call. V was pared by 0 bases and J by 3 bases, with 13 bases between. The CDR3 has 15 amino acids. Germline V lookup: CDR1 SGDLS, CDR2 YYNGEE. The CDR3 region has the DNA TGTGCCAGCAGCGTAGCCCCCCAAGAGGTCTACGAGCAGTACTTC. This sequence encodes CASSVAPQEVYEQYF.

This clonotype was recorded at least ten times. The CDR3 is CASSEGLNEQFF. DNA for the CDR3: TGTGCCAGCAGTGAGGGGTTAAATGAGCAGTTCTTC. The chain has TRBV6-1 and TRBJ2-1; D is unresolved. The CDR3 is 12 residues long. Deletions cut 3 bases from V and 7 bases from J, with 7 bases between. Germline CDR1 and CDR2: MNHNS and SASEGT.

Ten or more counts support this clonotype. This chain links TRBV20-1 with TRBJ1-5; D gene unclear. Trimming left V 0 bases short and J 0 bases short, with 3 bases between. The CDR3 consists of 13 residues. Germline V gene lookup returns CDR1 DFQATT and CDR2 SNEGSKA (reference sequence). The CDR3 sequence: CSARDGSNQPQHF. The CDR3 nucleotides read TGCAGTGCTAGAGATGGTAGCAATCAGCCCCAGCATTTT.

The table lists this clonotype with many counts. The V and J genes are TRBV28 and TRBJ2-5; TRBD1 matches 10 bases. CDR3 length: 13 amino acids. Germline CDR1 MDHEN, CDR2 SYDVKM. Trimming took 5 bases from V and 5 from J; bases not matched to a gene: 2. The CDR3 loop reads CASSDRGRETQYF. In DNA form, the CDR3 reads TGTGCCAGCAGTGACAGGGGGCGGGAGACCCAGTACTTC.

This clonotype was seen repeatedly, ten times or more. The V gene is TRBV2, the J gene TRBJ2-6; D is uncertain. This CDR3 has 15 amino acids. Germline V gene sequence: CDR1 SNHLY, CDR2 FYNNEI. V lost 7 bases and J lost 0, with 10 bases in between. The CDR3 DNA reads TGTGCCAGCAACCTGGACGTCTCTGGGGCCAACGTCCTGACTTTC. Translating it yields CASNLDVSGANVLTF.

The rearrangement joins TRBV29-1 to TRBJ2-1; 11 nucleotides line up with TRBD1. This CDR3 has 15 residues. The ends lost 5 bases at V and 1 base at J; junction bases unmatched: 4. Per germline, CDR1 SQVTM and CDR2 ANQGSEA. CDR3 residues: CSVRGQGVSYNEQFF. CDR3 sequence (DNA): TGCAGCGTTAGGGGACAGGGGGTATCCTACAATGAGCAGTTCTTC.

The chain has TRBV5-4 and TRBJ2-5, with TRBD2 identical over 9 bases. The CDR3 extends over 15 amino acids. J lost 5 bases, V lost 1 base, and 6 bases had no gene match. The V gene's germline CDR1 is SGHNT and CDR2 YYREEE (reference sequence). Here the CDR3 reads CASSLPSGNRETQYF. CDR3 in DNA: TGTGCCAGCAGCTTGCCTAGCGGGAATCGTGAGACCCAGTACTTC.

There are many counts of this clonotype. The rearrangement uses TRBV2 and TRBJ1-1; unclear D gene. V was cut by 5 bases and J by 0 bases, with 7 bases left in between. Germline CDR1 is SNHLY and CDR2 is FYNNEI. The CDR3 is made up of 13 amino acids. CDR3 region: CASSQIMNTEAFF. CDR3 DNA sequence: TGTGCCAGCAGTCAGATTATGAACACTGAAGCTTTCTTT.

The genes are TRBV28 and TRBJ1-2, with 7 bases lining up with TRBD1. With V trimmed by 3 bases and J by 9 bases, 10 bases remained unmatched. The V gene's germline CDR1 is MDHEN and CDR2 SYDVKM. The CDR3 totals 14 residues. CDR3 nucleotides: TGTGCCAGCAGTTTGACAGGGCTCCTTAGGAGCTACACCTTC. Translation: CASSLTGLLRSYTF.

This clonotype showed up just a few times. This rearrangement joins TRBV19 to TRBJ2-1, with D tentatively TRBD1 (6 bases). V lost 7 bases and J lost 3, with 16 bases in between. Germline V lookup: CDR1 LNHDA, CDR2 SQIVND (reference sequence). The CDR3 totals 15 residues. For the CDR3, the DNA is TGTGCCAGTACCCACGCCCGGGACATCTACAATGAGCAGTTCTTC. Its protein product is CASTHARDIYNEQFF. Supplemented by reference TRBV19 and TRBJ2-1, the full variable domain reads DGGITQSPKYLFRKEGQNVTLSCEQNLNHDAMYWYRQDPGQGLRLIYYSQIVNDFQKGDIAEGYSVSREKKESFPLTVTSAQKNPTAFYLCASTHARDIYNEQFFGPGTRLTVL.

The V call is TRBV4-2, the J call TRBJ1-1, with D perhaps matching TRBD1 (6 bases). The germline V gene has CDR1 LGHNA and CDR2 YNFKEQ. The V end was cut by 0 bases, the J end by 11 bases, with 13 bases between. The CDR3 sequence is 13 residues long. Written as DNA, the CDR3 is TGTGCCAGCAGCCAAGATTTCGGAGGGGGGGCTTTCTTT. Translation: CASSQDFGGGAFF.

This clonotype was recorded many times. The chain employs TRBV2 and TRBJ1-1; 11 bases are a match to TRBD1. Germline values: CDR1 SNHLY, CDR2 FYNNEI. The trim removed 6 bases at V and 1 base at J, leaving 4 bases unmatched. The CDR3 runs to 15 residues. The CDR3 loop is CASRGGTGGNTEAFF. The CDR3 DNA reads as TGTGCCAGCAGGGGGGGGACAGGGGGGAACACTGAAGCTTTCTTT.

The CDR3 here is CASSQETTGGPDTQYF. CDR3 bases: TGTGCCAGCAGCCAAGAGACGACAGGGGGCCCAGATACGCAGTATTTT. This sequence joins TRBV7-2 and TRBJ2-3, with 10 positions matching TRBD1. The germline V gene encodes CDR1 SGHTA and CDR2 FQGNSA. The V gene end was trimmed by 5 bases and the J gene end by 4 bases; junction bases not matched to a gene: 9. CDR3 length: 16 amino acids.

As regards this clonotype: The junction shows a germline mismatch at one end, possibly a read error. V usage is TRBV7-3 and J usage is TRBJ2-3, with TRBD1 as a possible D gene (5 bases). The germline gives CDR1 SGHTA, CDR2 FQGTGA. The CDR3 totals 15 residues. The CDR3 DNA sequence: TGTGCCAGCAGCCCCAATCCGTTTAGCACAGGTACGCAGTATTTT. This sequence encodes CASSPNPFSTGTQYF.

This clonotype showed up many times. The CDR3 sequence: CSARAGGSTGEQYF. Here the CDR3 DNA reads TGCAGTGCTAGAGCGGGCGGGTCCACCGGGGAGCAGTACTTC. The genes are TRBV20-1 and TRBJ2-7, with a weak D call TRBD2 (5 bases). This CDR3 is 14 amino acids long. Germline V gene lookup returns CDR1 DFQATT and CDR2 SNEGSKA (reference sequence). V shed 1 base and J shed 7 bases, with 17 bases lying between them.

In its sample, this clonotype was seen many times. The chain carries TRBV2 and TRBJ1-5; D is uncertain. This CDR3 comprises 14 residues. Germline V gene sequence: CDR1 SNHLY, CDR2 FYNNEI. V dropped 8 bases and J dropped 7 bases, with 18 bases sitting between them. CDR3 coding DNA: TGTGCCAGCCTAGGGTTATGGAGGAACCAGCCCCAGCATTTT. It translates to CASLGLWRNQPQHF.